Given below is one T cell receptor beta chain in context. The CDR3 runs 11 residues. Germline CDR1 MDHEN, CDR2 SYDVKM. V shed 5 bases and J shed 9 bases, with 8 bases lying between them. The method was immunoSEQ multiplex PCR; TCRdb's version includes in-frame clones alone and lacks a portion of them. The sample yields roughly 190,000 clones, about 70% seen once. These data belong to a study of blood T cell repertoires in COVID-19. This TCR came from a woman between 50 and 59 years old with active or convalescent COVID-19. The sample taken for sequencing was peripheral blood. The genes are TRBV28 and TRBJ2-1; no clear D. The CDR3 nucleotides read TGTGCCAGCAGTCCAAGGAGTGAGCAGTTCTTC. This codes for CASSPRSEQFF.